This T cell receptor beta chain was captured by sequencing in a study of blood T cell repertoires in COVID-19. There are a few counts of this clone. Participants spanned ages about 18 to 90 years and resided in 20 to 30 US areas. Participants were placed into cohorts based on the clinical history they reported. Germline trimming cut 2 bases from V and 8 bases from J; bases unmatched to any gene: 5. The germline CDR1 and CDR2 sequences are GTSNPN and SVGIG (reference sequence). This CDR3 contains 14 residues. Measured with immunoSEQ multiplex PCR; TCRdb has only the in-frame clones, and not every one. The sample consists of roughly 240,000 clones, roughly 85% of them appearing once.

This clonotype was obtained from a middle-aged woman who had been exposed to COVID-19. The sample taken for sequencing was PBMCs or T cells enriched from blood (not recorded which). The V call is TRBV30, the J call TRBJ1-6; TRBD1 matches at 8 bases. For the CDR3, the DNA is TGTGCCTGGAGTTCCGGACAGGGAGATTCACCCCTCCACTTT. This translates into CAWSSGQGDSPLHF.